The subject of this entry is one T cell receptor (beta chain). The CDR3 spans 12 residues. J lost 8 bases, V lost 5 bases, and 8 bases had no gene match. CDR1 and CDR2 (germline): GTSNPN, SVGIG (reference sequence). The entry originates in a study of blood T cell repertoires in COVID-19. Study overall: There were acute and convalescent COVID-19 samples, and they came from the United States, Italy and Spain.

The assay was immunoSEQ multiplex PCR, and TCRdb's table has in-frame clones only and misses some. The sample has fewer than 350,000 clones, more than 80% seen once. The receptor was derived from a woman aged 25 to 39 with COVID-19, enrolled during active disease. Sequences were obtained from peripheral blood. The chain has TRBV30 and TRBJ1-2; 7 positions agree with TRBD1. The CDR3, as DNA: TGTGCCTGGGGAAGGACAGGCCAGGGCTACACCTTC. Encoded protein: CAWGRTGQGYTF.